The text below deals with one T cell receptor beta chain. The antigen it binds to is not known. One base away there is no much larger clone; base qualities are not given. The cysteine opens and the phenylalanine closes a CDR3 of 15 amino acids. Here the CDR3 DNA is all that survives: 45 bases in frame from base 1. Between the V and J ends, shortened by 3 bases and 3 bases respectively, the junction contains 15 bases. Based on the germline V gene (reference sequence), the CDR1 and CDR2 sequences are DFQATT and SNEGSKA. The data were obtained in a study of blood T cells in healthy people across ages (dated by TCRdb to between 2015 and 2017). Turning to the overall study: Template switching captured roughly one uniquely barcoded TCR beta cDNA molecule per two T cells in model experiments. To track age-related changes in TCR beta repertoire diversity, the study relied on deep sequencing normalized with unique cDNA molecular identifiers. The donors were divided into four age groups: young (average 16 years), middle-aged (roughly 42), aged (about 60) and long-lived (roughly 86). Donors of different ages were randomly distributed across sequencing lanes to avoid experimental bias. Using the same blood draw, the study looked at two additional independent replicas of 1 million unique cDNA reads for two donors, one aged 18 to 30 and the other aged 80 or older.

Results the study describes overall, beyond this receptor: Because the CMV infection status of the donors was unknown, age-related changes in expanded clonotypes may potentially have been confounded. Compared with the aged group, more naive CD4+ T cells, fewer expanded clones and increased TCR diversity were shown by the long-lived group, suggesting age selection. Observed TCR beta diversity per million T cells fell roughly linearly with age, and a significant reduction was already apparent by age roughly 40. Estimates of total diversity from one million sequenced T cells were regarded as lower bounds and underestimates. Because profiling used bulk unsorted PBMCs, naive and antigen-experienced compartments could not be compared conclusively. A strong correlation was found between observed TCR beta diversity and the percentage of naive T cells measured by flow cytometry.

Systemically healthy Caucasian individuals from Russia, approximately 39 in total and aged about 6 to 100 years, were included as donors. Each donor gave 8 to 10 milliliters of peripheral blood, drawn into EDTA-treated Vacutainer tubes. PBMCs were isolated by Ficoll-Paque density-gradient centrifugation, with at least 6 million obtained per sample. Total RNA, at least 5 micrograms per sample, was extracted from PBMCs with Trizol reagent. For every donor, an aliquot of PBMCs went through flow cytometry to measure the percentages of naive CD45RAhigh/CD27high T cells. Libraries were built with 5' RACE. Sequencing was performed on an Illumina HiSeq 2500. A second PCR of roughly 7 to 11 cycles was performed with a sample-barcoded 5' primer and a J-beta primer mix. A template-switch 5' adaptor carrying 12 random nucleotides introduced a unique molecular identifier onto each TCR beta cDNA molecule. At least 2.5 million CDR3-containing paired-end reads were obtained from each sample. All of the RNA was converted into first-strand cDNA using the Mint cDNA synthesis kit, with a TRBC-specific oligonucleotide serving as the primer. After uracil-DNA glycosylase treatment, a first 18-cycle PCR used universal primers M1SS and BC2_uni_R on all cDNA. Turning to the authors' computational methods: Normalization of each sample was performed by random selection of 1 million high-quality reads, each carrying a distinct molecular identifier. Reads sharing molecular identifiers were discarded rather than binned into consensus sequences. CDR3 identification, clonotype clustering and error correction used MiTCR with a Q25 quality threshold and the strictest error-elimination algorithm. A nonparametric unseen species model using Euler transformation provided a lower-bound estimate of total TCR beta diversity. TCRdb handled the public reads itself, with Q25 trimming in fastp and clone calling in MiXCR, and kept productive beta chains. Rows are unified per CDR3 protein, each entry keeping the most common DNA and genes. The V and J calls and clone size are TCRdb's, not the authors'. This sample lists under 1,000,000 distinct CDR3 sequences; 35% to 40% were detected once. Together, the top ten hold approximately 12% of the sample.

The TCR was taken from a young man in good health. The sequencing input was blood. The rearranged segments are TRBV20-1 and TRBJ1-5; no D gene can be assigned with confidence. The CDR3 here reads CSAREAAGVNQPQHF. The bases read TGCAGTGCTAGGGAGGCGGCGGGTGTCAATCAGCCCCAGCATTTT.